Listed below are T cell receptor beta chains from one sample, sequenced in a study of shared clonotypes between healthy human individuals. Assay: immunoSEQ multiplex PCR; the TCRdb copy retains only in-frame clones and omits some. The sample carries 400,000 to 550,000 clones, 79% recorded once. Sequenced material: PBMCs. The source is a woman aged 40 to 49 in good health. Some clones in this sample may be carry-over from other donors' samples. CDR3s include the opening cysteine and the closing phenylalanine or tryptophan. A D gene is named only where the DNA matches it firmly. Clone size is given for some rows only: seen once, a few or many times, or a class if the clone is expanded.

CDR3 DNA,CDR3 protein,V gene,clone size,J gene,D gene
TGTGCCAGCAGCTTAGCCGGTCTGGACATCTTCCACTTT,CASSLAGLDIFHF,TRBV7-9,NA,TRBJ1-6,NA
TGTGCCAGCAGCTTGGACGGGACTAGCCAGACCCAGTACTTC,CASSLDGTSQTQYF,TRBV5-4,few,TRBJ2-5,TRBD2
TGTGCCAGCAGTTTAAATGGCGGACGGGCCTCCTACAATGAGCAGTTCTTC,CASSLNGGRASYNEQFF,TRBV27,NA,TRBJ2-1,NA
TGTGCCATCAGTGAAGGTAGGACTAGCGGAACGTCCTACGAGCAGTACTTC,CAISEGRTSGTSYEQYF,TRBV10-3,NA,TRBJ2-7,TRBD2
TGCGCCAGCAGCCTTGAGTATAGCGGAACCTACGAGCAGTACTTC,CASSLEYSGTYEQYF,TRBV4-1,NA,TRBJ2-7,NA
TGTGCCAGCAGCTTGGTTTCCCATGCAGATACGCAGTATTTT,CASSLVSHADTQYF,TRBV5-6,NA,TRBJ2-3,NA
TGTGCCAGCAGTACAACAGGCCCCTACGAGCAGTACTTC,CASSTTGPYEQYF,TRBV28,NA,TRBJ2-7,NA
TGTGCCAGCAGCTTGGATACAGGAGACTATGGCTACACCTTC,CASSLDTGDYGYTF,TRBV5-6,NA,TRBJ1-2,NA
TGTGCCAGCAGCCGAAGGACGACCGGGACCTACGAGCAGTACTTC,CASSRRTTGTYEQYF,TRBV5-5,NA,TRBJ2-7,NA
TGTGCCTGGAGTGTACCGAACGGACTCGTACTGTTTTTT,CAWSVPNGLVLFF,TRBV30,few,TRBJ1-4,NA
TGTGCCAGCTCACCGACTAGCGGGAACCAAGAGACCCAGTACTTC,CASSPTSGNQETQYF,TRBV18,few,TRBJ2-5,TRBD2
TGCGCCAGCAGCCTAAGGACTGGAGAAAACACTGAAGCTTTCTTT,CASSLRTGENTEAFF,TRBV5-1,NA,TRBJ1-1,NA
TGTGCCTGGAGTGTACGTTTGGGGTCGGTTCAGCCCCAGCATTTT,CAWSVRLGSVQPQHF,TRBV30,NA,TRBJ1-5,NA
TGTGCCAGCAGCTTCAACCGGGCCGGGGAGCTGTTTTTT,CASSFNRAGELFF,TRBV7-3,NA,TRBJ2-2,NA
TGTGCCAGCAGTTTAGCCGAGGGGGGAGCTGCTGAAGCTTTCTTT,CASSLAEGGAAEAFF,TRBV28,NA,TRBJ1-1,NA
TGTGCCAGCGGGGCAGATCACTACAATGAGCAGTTCTTC,CASGADHYNEQFF,TRBV7-2,NA,TRBJ2-1,NA
TGTGCCAGCTCACCACAACGGATCCTCGAGGGGTCAGAGACCCAGTACTTC,CASSPQRILEGSETQYF,TRBV18,NA,TRBJ2-5,NA
TGTGCCAGCTCACCGCAGACTAGCGGATACGAGCAGTACTTC,CASSPQTSGYEQYF,TRBV18,NA,TRBJ2-7,TRBD2
TGTGCCAGCAGTTTATTCGTTGGCGGGAGGGCCAAGAATGAGCAGTTCTTC,CASSLFVGGRAKNEQFF,TRBV28,NA,TRBJ2-1,TRBD2
TGTGCCAGCTCACCGTCCAGCGATGAGACCCAGTACTTC,CASSPSSDETQYF,TRBV18,NA,TRBJ2-5,NA
TGTGCCAGCAGAAATAGCGGGAGCCACACAGATACGCAGTATTTT,CASRNSGSHTDTQYF,TRBV28,NA,TRBJ2-3,TRBD2
TGCGCCAGCAGATCGTGGGAGGGTGAGTTGTACACTGAAGCTTTCTTT,CASRSWEGELYTEAFF,TRBV5-1,NA,TRBJ1-1,NA
TGTGCCAGCAGTCCTCGGACGGGGCCCTACAAGCAGTACTTC,CASSPRTGPYKQYF,TRBV27,NA,TRBJ2-7,NA
TGTGCCAGCTCTCGGACCAGGGTCATCGGGGAGCTGTTTTTT,CASSRTRVIGELFF,TRBV27,NA,TRBJ2-2,NA
TGTGCCAGCAGCTTACAGCGGGGACCCTACGAGCAGTACTTC,CASSLQRGPYEQYF,TRBV7-2,NA,TRBJ2-7,TRBD2
TGTGCCAGCAGCTCGCCGGGGACCCTTCAGTACTTC,CASSSPGTLQYF,TRBV5-5,NA,TRBJ2-4,NA
TGTGCCAGCAGTTTTTCTAGCGTGCACGAGCAGTACTTC,CASSFSSVHEQYF,TRBV27,NA,TRBJ2-7,NA
TGTGCCAGCAGTGACTCAACAGGGATGGTGCCCCAGCATTTT,CASSDSTGMVPQHF,TRBV25-1,NA,TRBJ1-5,NA
TGTGCCAGCTCACCCGGCAGGGACGGGCAGCCCCAGCATTTT,CASSPGRDGQPQHF,TRBV18,NA,TRBJ1-5,NA
TGCGCCAGCAGCCTGGATAAGACAGGGACTGGAAACACCATATATTTT,CASSLDKTGTGNTIYF,TRBV4-1,NA,TRBJ1-3,TRBD1
TGTGCCTGGAGCCGGGACTCGATCTACAATGAGCAGTTCTTC,CAWSRDSIYNEQFF,TRBV30,NA,TRBJ2-1,NA
TGTGCCAGCAGTGAAGGTTTCGGGGACTATGGCTACACCTTC,CASSEGFGDYGYTF,TRBV6-1,NA,TRBJ1-2,NA